This T cell receptor beta chain is drawn from a study of blood T cell repertoires in COVID-19. Measured with immunoSEQ multiplex PCR; TCRdb has only the in-frame clones, and not every one. The sample lists about 150,000 clones; about 84% were seen once. Looked up from germline, CDR1 is MNHEY and CDR2 is SMNVEV (reference sequence). The V and J ends lost 4 bases and 5 bases, in that order; junction bases with no gene match: 14. This CDR3 region has 17 residues. The rearrangement uses TRBV27 and TRBJ2-1; the match to TRBD1 covers 7 bases. The TCR sequence derives from a woman aged 45-60 years with acute or convalescent COVID-19. The material sequenced was peripheral blood. The CDR3 DNA follows: TGTGCCAGCAGTTACAAACTCGGACAGGATCGGCACAATGAGCAGTTCTTC. It yields the protein CASSYKLGQDRHNEQFF.